This T cell receptor beta chain was found in a study of T cell changes during pregnancy in multiple sclerosis. The ends were cut back, 4 bases at V and 2 bases at J, with 11 bases in the middle. The CDR3 spans 14 residues. CDR1 is MNHNS, CDR2 SASEGT, per germline. Sequencing used immunoSEQ multiplex PCR; TCRdb keeps in-frame clones, though not all of them. Among some 37,000 clones listed, around 90% were seen once. Source: CD4+ T cells from peripheral blood mononuclear cells, taken after pregnancy. This clonotype originated in a female donor in good health, enrolled as a control in a pregnancy study. The chain links TRBV6-1 to TRBJ2-5; D might be TRBD2 (6 bases). The CDR3 region is CASSVGGLQETQYF. The CDR3 DNA follows: TGTGCCAGCAGTGTGGGCGGACTACAAGAGACCCAGTACTTC.